These 26 T cell receptor beta chains were sequenced from one sample in a study of response to subunit inactivated influenza vaccine. Each CDR3 protein gets one entry after TCRdb re-called the RT-PCR reads with MiXCR. This table has a few hundred thousand distinct CDR3 sequences, roughly 11% appearing once. The sample here was PBMCs from blood, taken 40 to 50 days after vaccination. The source of these receptors is a man aged 50-60 years who received an inactivated influenza vaccine.

CDR3 sequence: CASSLNSGNTEAFF. As DNA, the CDR3 is TGTGCCAGCAGCTTAAACTCCGGTAACACTGAAGCTTTCTTT. The chain is built from TRBV7-9 and TRBJ1-1; no firm D call. Germline V gene sequence: CDR1 SEHNR, CDR2 FQNEAQ (reference sequence). The CDR3 has 14 residues. The ends were cut back, 2 bases at V and 2 bases at J, with 9 bases in the middle.

Turning to this clonotype: A much larger clonotype is one base distant, so this may be a read error. J is TRBJ2-3 and V is TRBV24-1; 9 bases fit TRBD1. Trimming took 3 bases from V and 3 from J; bases not matched to a gene: 15. The germline gives CDR1 KGHDR, CDR2 SFDVKD. This CDR3 comprises 19 residues. The CDR3 reads CATSDRTGDVGKRTDTQYF. The CDR3, as DNA: TGTGCCACCAGTGATCGGACAGGGGATGTCGGAAAACGTACAGATACGCAGTATTTT.

This clonotype was counted at least ten times. This sequence joins TRBV24-1 and TRBJ2-5, with D perhaps TRBD1 (5 bases). CDR3 length: 13 residues. The V gene's germline CDR1 is KGHDR and CDR2 SFDVKD. V was cut by 0 bases and J by 5 bases, with 6 bases left in between. Written as DNA, the CDR3 is TGTGCCACCAGTGATTTGAACAGGGAGACCCAGTACTTC. It translates to CATSDLNRETQYF.

Worth noting for this clonotype: The junction departs from the called germline gene at one end, perhaps through a read error. The rearrangement links TRBV5-1 to TRBJ2-7; TRBD1 agrees at 10 bases. There are 14 residues in the CDR3. Germline V gives CDR1 SGHRS, CDR2 YFSETQ. CDR3 DNA sequence: TGCGCCAGCGGCTTTATTGGGACAGGGGACGAGCAGTACTTC. This gives the protein CASGFIGTGDEQYF.

This rearrangement joins TRBV29-1 to TRBJ1-3; D ambiguous. Germline CDR1 is SQVTM and CDR2 is ANQGSEA. V was pared by 2 bases and J by 6 bases, with 8 bases between. This CDR3 contains 12 residues. The CDR3 region has the DNA TGCAGCGTTGAAACCCAGATAAACACCATATATTTT. Translation: CSVETQINTIYF.

This clonotype was counted ten times or more. The chain employs TRBV20-1 and TRBJ2-7; TRBD2 matches at 11 bases. The CDR3 covers 16 residues. The V gene end was trimmed by 5 bases and the J gene end by 3 bases; junction bases not matched to a gene: 12. Germline assignment: CDR1 DFQATT and CDR2 SNEGSKA (reference sequence). CDR3 DNA: TGCAGTGCTGCCCCCCTGAGCCTAGCGGGGGGCTACGAGCAGTACTTC. Protein product: CSAAPLSLAGGYEQYF.

This clonotype came up many times. The CDR3 region is CSASPLKREYNEQYF. Written as DNA, the CDR3 is TGCAGTGCTAGCCCACTGAAGCGGGAGTACAACGAGCAGTACTTC. This chain uses TRBV20-1 with TRBJ2-7, with 8 bases matching TRBD2. CDR1 and CDR2 (germline): DFQATT, SNEGSKA (reference sequence). Unmatched junction bases numbered 12, after V lost 3 bases and J lost 5 bases. The CDR3 spans 15 residues.

This clonotype was seen a few times. The rearrangement joins TRBV20-1 to TRBJ2-7; D perhaps matches TRBD2 (6 bases). This CDR3 has 16 amino acids. V lost 3 bases and J lost 2, with 20 bases in between. Germline V gene sequence: CDR1 DFQATT, CDR2 SNEGSKA (reference sequence). The CDR3 sequence is CSASLWGRGITYEQYF. DNA for the CDR3: TGCAGTGCTAGCCTCTGGGGTCGCGGGATAACCTACGAGCAGTACTTC.

The table lists this clonotype with a few counts. The chain couples TRBV5-1 to TRBJ2-3, with 12 bases matching TRBD2. After removal of 3 bases from V and 2 bases from J, the junction contained 7 bases not matched to a gene. CDR1 SGHRS and CDR2 YFSETQ come from the germline V gene. CDR3 length: 17 residues. The CDR3, as DNA: TGCGCCAGCAGCTCGCGGACTAGCGGGGACCTCACAGATACGCAGTATTTT. It encodes CASSSRTSGDLTDTQYF.

This clonotype was picked up a small number of times. The chain carries TRBV12-3 or TRBV12-4 and TRBJ2-7; D perhaps matches TRBD1 (5 bases). With 6 bases removed from V and 2 bases from J, the gap between germline ends came to 14 bases. This CDR3 contains 14 residues. CDR3: CASRKETATYEQYF. The CDR3 region has the DNA TGTGCCAGCAGAAAGGAGACAGCTACCTACGAGCAGTACTTC.

The chain recombines TRBV6-1 with TRBJ1-2; 8 nucleotides agree with TRBD1. The CDR3 runs to 17 residues. V lost 7 bases, J lost 0 bases, and 13 bases stayed unmatched. Germline CDR1 is MNHNS and CDR2 is SASEGT. The CDR3 DNA follows: TGTGCCAGCACCTCGGTTTCGACAGGGGCTCCTAACTATGGCTACACCTTC. It yields the protein CASTSVSTGAPNYGYTF.

The V gene is TRBV3-1, the J gene TRBJ2-5, with D hard to call. The CDR3 covers 15 residues. Germline CDR1 is LGHDT and CDR2 is YNNKEL (reference sequence). V dropped 2 bases and J dropped 5 bases, with 15 bases sitting between them. CDR3 residues: CASSQSLARAETQYF. The CDR3 coding sequence is TGTGCCAGCAGCCAATCGTTAGCCCGAGCCGAGACCCAGTACTTC.

There are a few counts of this clonotype. The V gene is TRBV20-1, the J gene TRBJ2-4; the match to TRBD1 covers 9 bases. With V trimmed by 4 bases and J by 1 base, 5 bases remained unmatched. Per germline, CDR1 DFQATT and CDR2 SNEGSKA (reference sequence). The CDR3 sequence is 15 residues long. The CDR3 protein is CSAIQGAGAKNIQYF. CDR3 bases: TGCAGTGCTATACAGGGGGCTGGGGCCAAAAACATTCAGTACTTC.

This clonotype was seen a few times. The V gene is TRBV10-3, the J gene TRBJ2-3, with 10 bases matching TRBD2. The CDR3 length is 17 residues. The germline gives CDR1 ENHRY, CDR2 SYGVKD. After removal of 3 bases from V and 4 bases from J, the junction contained 10 bases not matched to a gene. The CDR3 region has the DNA TGTGCCATCAGTGACTTCTCGTCACTAGCGGGGCCAGATACGCAGTATTTT. Translated: CAISDFSSLAGPDTQYF.

This clonotype appeared a few times. V gene TRBV29-1 combines with J gene TRBJ2-1; D gene unclear. The CDR3 consists of 13 residues. Germline values: CDR1 SQVTM, CDR2 ANQGSEA. Trimming stripped 4 bases from V and 4 bases from J, with 11 bases between. The CDR3 nucleotides read TGCAGCGTTGGGGCAGCTTCTTACAATGAGCAGTTCTTC. Translated, it gives CSVGAASYNEQFF.

This chain links TRBV9 with TRBJ2-2, with TRBD1 as a possible D gene (6 bases). Germline V gene lookup returns CDR1 SGDLS and CDR2 YYNGEE. Trimming took off 3 bases at V and 7 bases at J, with 19 bases between the two ends. The CDR3 sequence is 16 residues long. CDR3 sequence: CASSAHPIQGYGELFF. The CDR3 nucleotides are TGTGCCAGCAGCGCCCACCCAATTCAGGGGTACGGGGAGCTGTTTTTT.

This chain uses TRBV5-5 with TRBJ2-1; TRBD1 matches at 7 bases. J was trimmed by 4 bases and V by 3 bases; bases with no gene match: 7. This CDR3 comprises 15 residues. Per the germline V gene, CDR1 is SGHKS and CDR2 is YYEKEE (reference sequence). This chain's CDR3 is CASSSGGTAYNEQFF. The CDR3 bases are TGTGCCAGCAGCTCGGGTGGGACAGCTTACAATGAGCAGTTCTTC.

In this sample, this clonotype turned up many times. This chain uses TRBV6-2 or TRBV6-3 with TRBJ2-7, with a possible D match to TRBD2 (6 bases). This CDR3 contains 13 residues. Germline V gives CDR1 MNHEY, CDR2 SVGEGT. Trimming took off 4 bases at V and 0 bases at J, with 7 bases between the two ends. The CDR3, as DNA: TGTGCCAGCAGTTCGGGGGACTCCTACGAGCAGTACTTC. Protein sequence: CASSSGDSYEQYF.

This clonotype was observed a few times. J is TRBJ1-2 and V is TRBV10-3; TRBD1 matches at 7 bases. Germline-derived CDR1 and CDR2 are ENHRY and SYGVKD. The CDR3 runs 14 residues. Unmatched junction bases numbered 14, after V lost 10 bases and J lost 6 bases. CDR3 DNA: TGTGCCACCCTGCAAATAGGGGGCAGGGATGGCTACACCTTC. This translates into CATLQIGGRDGYTF.

This clonotype has only a few counts. The CDR3 region has the DNA TGTGCCAGCAGCTTAGGAGGGGGCCTTGGTTCGGTGACTGAAGCTTTCTTT. It is translated as CASSLGGGLGSVTEAFF. V usage is TRBV7-6 and J usage is TRBJ1-1; TRBD1 agrees at 7 bases. The CDR3 is made up of 17 amino acids. Germline V gene data show CDR1 as SGHVS and CDR2 as FNYEAQ. J was trimmed by 5 bases and V by 1 base; bases with no gene match: 13.

The table lists this clonotype with many counts. This chain joins TRBV10-3 and TRBJ2-7; 7 nucleotides line up with TRBD1. Per the germline V gene, CDR1 is ENHRY and CDR2 is SYGVKD. The length of the CDR3 is 11 residues. V trimming: 6 bases; J trimming: 6 bases; junction bases outside the gene matches: 2. The CDR3 nucleotides read TGTGCCATCAGAGACAGGGTCGAGCAGTACTTC. Residues: CAIRDRVEQYF.

The chain carries TRBV24-1 and TRBJ2-7; D unclear. The germline V and J ends were trimmed by 9 bases and 7 bases, with 18 bases remaining between them. This CDR3 comprises 13 residues. Germline CDR1 is KGHDR and CDR2 is SFDVKD. The CDR3, as DNA: TGTGCCACCTCCTCCCTCGACATACAAGAGCAGTACTTC. It is translated as CATSSLDIQEQYF.

In this sample, this clonotype turned up a few times. The chain employs TRBV5-1 and TRBJ1-2; D gene ambiguous. The germline gives CDR1 SGHRS, CDR2 YFSETQ. The V end lost 0 bases, the J end lost 1 base, and 4 bases lay between the germline ends. The length of the CDR3 is 13 residues. CDR3 DNA sequence: TGCGCCAGCAGCTTGGACGTTAACTATGGCTACACCTTC. Residues: CASSLDVNYGYTF.

The chain uses TRBV6-1 and TRBJ2-1; no firm D call. V was pared by 10 bases and J by 4 bases, with 17 bases between. CDR3 size: 14 residues. Germline V gene sequence: CDR1 MNHNS, CDR2 SASEGT. The CDR3, as DNA: TGTGCCACCGTGGACCTGGCTCAATACAATGAGCAGTTCTTC. Amino acids: CATVDLAQYNEQFF.

The chain has TRBV27 and TRBJ2-5; D is undetermined. V shed 2 bases and J shed 2 bases, with 18 bases lying between them. The CDR3 runs 17 residues. CDR1 and CDR2 from the germline V gene are MNHEY and SMNVEV (reference sequence). The CDR3 DNA follows: TGTGCCAGCAGTTTAACCGCCCTGACCGGCGCTCAAGAGACCCAGTACTTC. Translating it yields CASSLTALTGAQETQYF.

J is TRBJ1-1 and V is TRBV7-2; a possible D gene is TRBD1 (5 bases). This CDR3 has 14 amino acids. Germline CDR1 SGHTA, CDR2 FQGNSA. V lost 5 bases, J lost 11 bases, and 21 bases lay in between. The CDR3: CASSPERVGEVAFF. In nucleotides, the CDR3 is TGTGCCAGCAGCCCCGAGCGGGTGGGGGAGGTGGCTTTCTTT.